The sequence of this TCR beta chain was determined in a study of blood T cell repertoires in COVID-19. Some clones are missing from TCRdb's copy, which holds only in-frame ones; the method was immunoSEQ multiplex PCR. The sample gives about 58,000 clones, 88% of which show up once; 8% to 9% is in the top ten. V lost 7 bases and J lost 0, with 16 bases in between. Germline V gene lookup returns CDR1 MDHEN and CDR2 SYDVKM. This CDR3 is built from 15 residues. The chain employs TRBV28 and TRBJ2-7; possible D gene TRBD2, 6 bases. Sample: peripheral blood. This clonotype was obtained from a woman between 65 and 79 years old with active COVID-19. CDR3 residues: CASTLRERVSYEQYF. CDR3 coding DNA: TGTGCCAGCACCCTACGGGAGAGGGTCTCCTACGAGCAGTACTTC. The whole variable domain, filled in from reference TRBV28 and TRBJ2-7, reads DVKVTQSSRYLVKRTGEKVFLECVQDMDHENMFWYRQDPGLGLRLIYFSYDVKMKEKGDIPEGYSVSREKKERFSLILESASTNQTSMYLCASTLRERVSYEQYFGPGTRLTVT.